This T cell receptor beta chain was sequenced in a study of blood T cell repertoires in COVID-19. Clones were sequenced by immunoSEQ multiplex PCR, and TCRdb holds only the in-frame ones, with some missing. The sample lists 380,000 or so clones; roughly 90% were seen once. The CDR3 runs to 16 residues. Germline lookup yields CDR1 SGHAT and CDR2 FQNNGV. V shed 2 bases, J shed 4 bases, and the junction held 10 bases outside the gene matches. This receptor was obtained from a man aged 40-49 years with acute or convalescent COVID-19. The chain uses TRBV11-2 and TRBJ1-2; 7 nucleotides line up with TRBD1. Input material: peripheral blood. The CDR3 protein is CASSLIEGAFTYGYTF. The CDR3 DNA reads as TGTGCCAGCAGCTTAATCGAGGGGGCCTTCACCTATGGCTACACCTTC.